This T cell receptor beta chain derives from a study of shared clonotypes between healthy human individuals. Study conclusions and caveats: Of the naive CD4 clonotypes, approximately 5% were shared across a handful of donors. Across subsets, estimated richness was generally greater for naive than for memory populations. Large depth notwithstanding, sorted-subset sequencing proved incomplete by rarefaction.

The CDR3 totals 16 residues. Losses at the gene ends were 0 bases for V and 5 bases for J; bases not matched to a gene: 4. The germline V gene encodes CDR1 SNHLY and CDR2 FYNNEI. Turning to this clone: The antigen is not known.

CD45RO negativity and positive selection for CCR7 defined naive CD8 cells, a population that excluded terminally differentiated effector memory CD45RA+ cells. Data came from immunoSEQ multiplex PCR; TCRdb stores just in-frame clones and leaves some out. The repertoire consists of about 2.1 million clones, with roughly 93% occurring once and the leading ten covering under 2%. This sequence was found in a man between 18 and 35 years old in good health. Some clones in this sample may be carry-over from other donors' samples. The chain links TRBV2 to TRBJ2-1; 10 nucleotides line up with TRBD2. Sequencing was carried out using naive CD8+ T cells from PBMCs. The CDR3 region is CASSEAGTSVNNEQFF. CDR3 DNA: TGTGCCAGCAGTGAAGCGGGGACTAGCGTGAACAATGAGCAGTTCTTC.